This entry is about one TCR beta chain. Its antigen has not been determined. Per-nucleotide qualities are absent, and no much larger clonotype sits a single base away. The donors were healthy, HIV-negative adults with no recently reported acute infections or vaccinations. Only Caucasian adults living in Nashville, Tennessee, USA were represented among the donors. Magnetic negative selection was used to enrich CD4+ T cells, after which naive cells were positively selected on CD45RA and the negative fraction became the memory subset. Blood was collected by leukapheresis, and PBMCs were isolated by Ficoll-Histopaque density gradient centrifugation and then cryopreserved in liquid nitrogen vapor phase. Analytical flow cytometry was used to check the purity and quantity of each magnetically sorted T cell population. Genomic DNA was isolated from each sorted fraction and quantified by UV absorbance on a Nanodrop 2000c.

These data are taken from a study of shared clonotypes between healthy human individuals (dated by TCRdb to about 2020). About the investigation overall: The cohort comprised two women and a few men aged 18 to 49 years. For each donor, three plates each were used for CD4 naive and CD4 memory, two plates were used for CD8 naive, and one plate was used for CD8 memory. The study deeply sequenced blood TCR repertoires of several healthy adults to estimate repertoire size and the extent of clonotype sharing between individuals. To increase sequencing depth and limit assay-specific biases, TCR repertoire library preparation and sequencing were carried out by different laboratories using diverse techniques. Between about 0.8 and 9.5 billion PBMCs per donor were obtained by leukapheresis.

General study outcomes and caveats: Pairwise subsampling led to the expectation that sequencing depth would affect the degree of clonotype sharing among donors. Around 5% of naive CD4, 3.5% of naive CD8, roughly 2.4% of memory CD4, and more than 0.35% of memory CD8 clonotypes were shared across four donors. Higher generation probabilities were observed for clonotypes shared by all four sorted-subset donors than for non-shared clonotypes. Even with the large sequencing depth, rarefaction of the sorted-subset datasets indicated that sequencing was incomplete. Because the study included only a small number of donors, the genetic and exposure-history diversity represented was limited. Sampling was restricted to blood, and TCR repertoires in tissues likely differ from the TCR repertoires found in blood. Larger estimated clonotype richness was generally found for naive subsets than for memory subsets.

Using the deep immunoSEQ assay, multiplex PCR amplified TCR CDR3 regions from genomic DNA. Extracted genomic DNA from each cell subset was spread evenly across all wells of several immunoSEQ 96-well plates, with each plate serving as a replicate. For sorted subsets, roughly 200 ng of genomic DNA, equivalent to about 30,000 T cell genomes, went into each replicate PCR. Purified libraries were measured with a Qubit 3.0 fluorometer, size-checked on a Bioanalyzer 2100, and measured again with the KAPA Library Quantification kit. A separate single-read 150-cycle Illumina NextSeq 550 flow cell was used to sequence each immunoSEQ 96-well plate. In the paper's pipeline: Because the immunoSEQ output held only junctional sequences and lacked quality scores, the filtering could not match the filtering applied to full-length reads. Sequences were annotated with PyIR, a Python wrapper for IgBLAST v1.9, and V/J genes and CDR3 were assigned using IMGT germline references. Reads were filtered out if the reads had weak V/J assignments (E-value above 1e-6), no CDR3, stop codons, out-of-frame junctions, or ambiguous translated residues. V3J clonotypes were defined as sequences sharing the same inferred V gene, J gene, and CDR3 amino acid sequence. Percentage overlap between repertoires was computed as shared unique clonotypes divided by the size of the smaller repertoire. Richness of each repertoire was evaluated using RTK rarefaction, the Chao1 estimator, and Recon v2.1 estimates of unobserved clonotypes. For all TCRbeta clonotypes obtained by the gDNA method from a few donors, generation probabilities were computed with OLGA. This is the immuneACCESS table as TCRdb keeps it, with only in-frame sequences that have V and J called. A part of the clones is gone; compared with another copy, unresolved V genes explain less than half, and the rest is unexplained. V, J and clone size reflect that table, while D and trimming were determined from the DNA. For this sample the table gives over 2 million clones, of which less than 95% were detected only once. The top ten constitute around 0.38% of the sample.

Its CDR3 holds 15 amino acids, cysteine through phenylalanine. Only CDR3 DNA is held: 45 bases, read in frame from base 1. For CDR1 and CDR2, the germline V gene (reference sequence) lists MNHNY and SVGAGI. The junction shows trimming of 6 bases on V and 7 bases on J, plus 19 bases between the germline ends. The sequence derives from a man aged 18 to 30 in good health. Some clones in this sample may be carry-over from other donors' samples. The source material was naive CD4+ T cells from PBMCs. The cell subset or site label on this specimen signifies: CD45RA+ positively selected. The rearranged segments are TRBV6-6 and TRBJ1-5, with no D gene named confidently. The sequenced DNA is TGTGCCAGCAGCGAAACCGGACGGTTCAAGCAGCCCCAGCATTTT. This yields the protein CASSETGRFKQPQHF.